This T cell receptor beta chain was recovered during a study of T-cell reconstitution after alpha-beta-depleted transplantation in children. In its sample, this clonotype was seen many times. Its target is unknown. Study conclusions and caveats: Alpha-beta T cells about two months after transplant reportedly derived from several hundred expanded graft clones. A year had passed since transplant, and T-cell counts and diversity by then came mostly from newly produced T cells. Elevated TCRbeta diversity at day 60 was traced, in some patients, to surviving recipient T cells and thymic progenitors.

The V gene end was trimmed by 5 bases and the J gene end by 0 bases; junction bases not matched to a gene: 9. The CDR3 runs to 16 residues. As it was prepared, the TCRbeta library received unique molecular identifiers. One entry per CDR3 protein results from TCRdb running MiXCR on the PCR reads. Here the sample spans around 200,000 distinct CDR3 sequences, about a sixth being singletons. The TCR sequence derives from a male patient aged 2 to 10 who had a stem cell transplant for acute lymphoblastic leukemia, so the T cells may come from the graft donor. Sample: PBMCs, mostly from graft donor cells, taken 360 days after TCRalphabeta/CD19-depleted stem cell transplant. The chain couples TRBV12-3 or TRBV12-4 to TRBJ2-7; TRBD2 aligns across 8 bases. As DNA, the CDR3 is TGTGCCAGCAGTCCCCAATTAGCGGGGAGCTCCTACGAGCAGTACTTC. This encodes CASSPQLAGSSYEQYF.